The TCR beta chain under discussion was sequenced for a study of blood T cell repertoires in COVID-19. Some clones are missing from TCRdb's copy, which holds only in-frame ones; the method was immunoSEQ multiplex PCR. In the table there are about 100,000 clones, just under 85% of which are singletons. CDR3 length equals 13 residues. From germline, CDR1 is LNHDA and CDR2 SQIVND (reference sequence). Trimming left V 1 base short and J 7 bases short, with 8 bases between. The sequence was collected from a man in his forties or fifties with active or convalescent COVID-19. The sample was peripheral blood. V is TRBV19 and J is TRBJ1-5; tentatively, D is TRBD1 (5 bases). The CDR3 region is CASSIGQSQPQHF. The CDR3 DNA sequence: TGTGCCAGTAGTATAGGACAGTCCCAGCCCCAGCATTTT.